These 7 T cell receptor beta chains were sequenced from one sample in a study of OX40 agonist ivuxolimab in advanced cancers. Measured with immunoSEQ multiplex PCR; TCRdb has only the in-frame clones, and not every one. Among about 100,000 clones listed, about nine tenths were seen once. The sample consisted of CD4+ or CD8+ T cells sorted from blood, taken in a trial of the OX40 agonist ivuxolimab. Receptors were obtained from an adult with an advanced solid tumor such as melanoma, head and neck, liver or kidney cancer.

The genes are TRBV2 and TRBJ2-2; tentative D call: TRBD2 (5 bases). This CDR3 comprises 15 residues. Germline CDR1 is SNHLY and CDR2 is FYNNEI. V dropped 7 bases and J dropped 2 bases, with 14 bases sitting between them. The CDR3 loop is CASIRSGLNTGELFF. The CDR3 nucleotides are TGTGCCAGCATAAGGAGTGGACTTAACACCGGGGAGCTGTTTTTT.

The CDR3, as DNA: TGTGCCAGCAGGCCCACCAGGGGGCGCTCGGATGAGCAGTTCTTC. Amino acid sequence: CASRPTRGRSDEQFF. This rearrangement joins TRBV6-6 to TRBJ2-1, with 8 bases matching TRBD1. The junction had 12 bases not matched to a gene; V was cut back by 6 bases and J by 8 bases. CDR1 is MNHNY and CDR2 is SVGAGI in the germline V gene (reference sequence). The CDR3 consists of 15 residues.

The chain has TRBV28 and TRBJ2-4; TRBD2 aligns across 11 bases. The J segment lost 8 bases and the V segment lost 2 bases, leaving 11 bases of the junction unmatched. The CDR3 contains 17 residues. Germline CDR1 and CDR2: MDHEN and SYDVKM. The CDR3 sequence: CASSLAGASGRRDIQYF. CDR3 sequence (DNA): TGTGCCAGCAGTTTAGCTGGGGCTAGCGGGAGGAGGGACATTCAGTACTTC.

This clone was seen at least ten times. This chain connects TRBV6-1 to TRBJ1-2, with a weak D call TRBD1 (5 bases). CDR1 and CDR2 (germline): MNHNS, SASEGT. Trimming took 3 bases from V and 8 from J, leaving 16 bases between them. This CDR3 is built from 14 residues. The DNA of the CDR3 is TGTGCCAGCAGTGAGCCGCCCGGGGCGCTGGGCTACACCTTC. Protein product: CASSEPPGALGYTF.

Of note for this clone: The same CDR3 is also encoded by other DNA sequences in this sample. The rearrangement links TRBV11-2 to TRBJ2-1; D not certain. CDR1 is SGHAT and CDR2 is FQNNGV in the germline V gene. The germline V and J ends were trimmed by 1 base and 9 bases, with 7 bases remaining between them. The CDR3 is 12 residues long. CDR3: CASSLVVGEQFF. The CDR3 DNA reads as TGTGCCAGCAGCTTAGTAGTGGGTGAGCAGTTCTTC.

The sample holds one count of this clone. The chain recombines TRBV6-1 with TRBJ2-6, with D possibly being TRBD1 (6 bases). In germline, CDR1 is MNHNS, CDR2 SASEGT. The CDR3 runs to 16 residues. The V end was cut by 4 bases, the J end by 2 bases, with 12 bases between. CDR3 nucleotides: TGTGCCAGCAGTGGGCAGGGGAGCCCTGGGGCCAACGTCCTGACTTTC. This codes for CASSGQGSPGANVLTF.

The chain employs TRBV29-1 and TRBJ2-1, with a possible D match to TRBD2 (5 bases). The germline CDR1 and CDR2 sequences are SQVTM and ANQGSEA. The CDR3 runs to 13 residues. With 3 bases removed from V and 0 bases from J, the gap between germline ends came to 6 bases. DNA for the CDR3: TGCAGCGTTGACGACTACTCCTACAATGAGCAGTTCTTC. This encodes CSVDDYSYNEQFF.